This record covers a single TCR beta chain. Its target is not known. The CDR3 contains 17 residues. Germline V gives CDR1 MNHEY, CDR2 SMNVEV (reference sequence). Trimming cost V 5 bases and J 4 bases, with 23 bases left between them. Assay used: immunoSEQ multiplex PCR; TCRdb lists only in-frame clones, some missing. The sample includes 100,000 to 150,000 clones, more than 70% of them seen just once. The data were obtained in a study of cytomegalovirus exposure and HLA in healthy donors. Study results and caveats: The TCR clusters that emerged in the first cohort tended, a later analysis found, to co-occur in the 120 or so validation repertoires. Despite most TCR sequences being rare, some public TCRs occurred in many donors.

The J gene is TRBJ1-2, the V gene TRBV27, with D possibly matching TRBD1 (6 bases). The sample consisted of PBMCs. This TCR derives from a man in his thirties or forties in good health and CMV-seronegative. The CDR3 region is CASSHRDKAFRFYGYTF. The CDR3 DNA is TGTGCCAGCAGTCATCGGGACAAAGCCTTCCGATTCTATGGCTACACCTTC.